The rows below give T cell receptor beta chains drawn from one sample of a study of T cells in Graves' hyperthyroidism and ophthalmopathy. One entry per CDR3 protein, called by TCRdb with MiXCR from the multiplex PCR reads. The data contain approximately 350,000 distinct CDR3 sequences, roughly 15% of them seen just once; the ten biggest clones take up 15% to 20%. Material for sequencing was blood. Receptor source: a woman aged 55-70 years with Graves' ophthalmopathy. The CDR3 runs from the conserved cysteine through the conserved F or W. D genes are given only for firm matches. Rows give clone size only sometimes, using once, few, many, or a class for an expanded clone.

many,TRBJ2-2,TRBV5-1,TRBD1,TGCGCCAGCAGCGACAAGGGACAGACCACCGGGGAGCTGTTTTTT,CASSDKGQTTGELFF
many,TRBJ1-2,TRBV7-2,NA,TGTGCCAGCAGCCTGGGGCGGCGTGGCTACACCTTC,CASSLGRRGYTF
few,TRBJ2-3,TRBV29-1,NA,TGCAGCGTCGTTAGTAGCTCCACAGATACGCAGTATTTT,CSVVSSSTDTQYF
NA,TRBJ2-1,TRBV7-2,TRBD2,TGTGCCAGCACCCCCTCAGGACTAGCGGTCTGGGGGGAGCAGTTCTTC,CASTPSGLAVWGEQFF
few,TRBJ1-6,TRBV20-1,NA,TGCAGTGCTAGAGATAGGGGCCGGTGGGATTCACCCCTCCACTTT,CSARDRGRWDSPLHF
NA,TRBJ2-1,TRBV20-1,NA,TGCAGTGCTAGGAATGGGACGCGGGGCGGAGGTGAGCAGTTCTTC,CSARNGTRGGGEQFF
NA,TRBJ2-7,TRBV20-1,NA,TGCAGTGCTAGGCAGGGCACCTACGAGCAGTACTTC,CSARQGTYEQYF
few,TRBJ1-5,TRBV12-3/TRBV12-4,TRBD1,TGTGCCAGCAGTACTCCGGGACAGCCGGTGCCCCAGCATTTT,CASSTPGQPVPQHF
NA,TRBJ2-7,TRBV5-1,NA,TGCGCCAGCAGCTTGGACGGAGAGTACGAGCAGTACTTC,CASSLDGEYEQYF
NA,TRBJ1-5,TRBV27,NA,TGTGCCAGCGGACCCTACAATCAGCCCCAGCATTTT,CASGPYNQPQHF
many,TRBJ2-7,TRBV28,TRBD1,TGTGCCAGCAGTTCTCTTGAGGCCGGGACAGGGGTTTCCTACGAGCAGTACTTC,CASSSLEAGTGVSYEQYF
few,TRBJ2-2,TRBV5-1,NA,TGCGCCAGCATCAGCGACACCGGGGAGCTGTTTTTT,CASISDTGELFF
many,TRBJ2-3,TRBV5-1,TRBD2,TGCGCCAGCAGCTTGTTCGCGGGAGTTGCCACAGATACGCAGTATTTT,CASSLFAGVATDTQYF
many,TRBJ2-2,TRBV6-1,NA,TGTGCCAGCAGCCACCCTGTCGGCAGGGGAAACACCGGGGAGCTGTTTTTT,CASSHPVGRGNTGELFF
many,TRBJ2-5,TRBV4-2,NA,TGTGCCAGCAGCCAAGATGGTAATAGGGGAGAGACCCAGTACTTC,CASSQDGNRGETQYF
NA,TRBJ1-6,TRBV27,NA,TGTGCCAGCAGTATGGACAAGAGTAATTCACCCCTCCACTTT,CASSMDKSNSPLHF
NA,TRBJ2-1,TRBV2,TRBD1,TGTGCCAGCAAGCTAGGACAGGTCCCCTACAATGAGCAGTTCTTC,CASKLGQVPYNEQFF
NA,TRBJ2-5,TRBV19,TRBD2,TGTGCCAGTACCCCGGCTAGCGGGAGTATAGAGACCCAGTACTTC,CASTPASGSIETQYF
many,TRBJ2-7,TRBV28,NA,TGTGCCAGCAGTAGACTAGGAGGGTACGAGCAGTACTTC,CASSRLGGYEQYF
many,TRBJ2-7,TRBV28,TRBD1,TGTGCCAGCAGTTTTGGACAGGGAGGATACGAGCAGTACTTC,CASSFGQGGYEQYF
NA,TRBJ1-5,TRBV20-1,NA,TGCAGTGCTAGAGATCAACATGGTCAGCCCCAGCATTTT,CSARDQHGQPQHF
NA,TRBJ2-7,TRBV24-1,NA,TGTGCCACCCGCCATGCCTGGTGGGTTTACGAGCAGTACTTC,CATRHAWWVYEQYF
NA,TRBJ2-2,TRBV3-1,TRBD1,TGTGCCAGCAGCCTCGCGACAGGGATAACCGGGGAGCTGTTTTTT,CASSLATGITGELFF
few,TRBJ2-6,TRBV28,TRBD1,TGTGCCAGCAGTTTAGGACAGGGAGGCTCTGGGGCCAACGTCCTGACTTTC,CASSLGQGGSGANVLTF
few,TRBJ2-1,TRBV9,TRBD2,TGTGCCAGCAGCGTGGGGAGCGGGGAGTCCTACAATGAGCAGTTCTTC,CASSVGSGESYNEQFF
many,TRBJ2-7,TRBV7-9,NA,TGTGCCAGCAGCCGGTCCGCCTGGGAGGATTTCACCTACGAGCAGTACTTC,CASSRSAWEDFTYEQYF
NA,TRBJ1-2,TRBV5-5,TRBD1,TGTGCCAGCAGCGCCCACCCGGGACAGAACTATGGCTACACCTTC,CASSAHPGQNYGYTF
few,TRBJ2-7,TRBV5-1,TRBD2,TGCGCCAGCAGCTTGGGGACTAGCGGGGGTTACGAGCAGTACTTC,CASSLGTSGGYEQYF
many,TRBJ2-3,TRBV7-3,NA,TGTGCCAGCAGCTCCCGGGGAGGAGGGAGCACAGATACGCAGTATTTT,CASSSRGGGSTDTQYF
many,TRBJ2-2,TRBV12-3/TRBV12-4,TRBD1,TGTGCCAGCAGTTTTGGCCAGGGGGTAGGCACCGGGGAGCTGTTTTTT,CASSFGQGVGTGELFF
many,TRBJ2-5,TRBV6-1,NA,TGTGCCAGTCACCAACGCCGGTCCCAAGAGACCCAGTACTTC,CASHQRRSQETQYF
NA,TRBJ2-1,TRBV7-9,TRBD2,TGTGCCAGCAGCTTAGTGCGGGAGGGCGTTAATGAGCAGTTCTTC,CASSLVREGVNEQFF
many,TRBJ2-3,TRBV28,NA,TGTGCCAGCACCCTGGCGGGCGGGACGTCGGATACGCAGTATTTT,CASTLAGGTSDTQYF
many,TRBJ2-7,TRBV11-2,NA,TGTGCCAGCAGCTTCCAGAACTACGAGCAGTACTTC,CASSFQNYEQYF
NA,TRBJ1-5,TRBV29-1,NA,TGCAGCGTCCGGGAACCAGCTCAGCCCCAGCATTTT,CSVREPAQPQHF
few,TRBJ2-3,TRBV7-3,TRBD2,TGTGCCAGCGGCCCGGGGGAGGGTACGCAGTATTTT,CASGPGEGTQYF
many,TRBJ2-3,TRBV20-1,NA,TGCAGTGCTAGTGACAAGGATTTGGATACGCAGTATTTT,CSASDKDLDTQYF
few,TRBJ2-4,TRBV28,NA,TGTGCCGGCAGTTTGGCCAAAGCCAAAAACATTCAGTACTTC,CAGSLAKAKNIQYF
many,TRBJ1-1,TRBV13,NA,TGTGCCAGCAGCTTAAAGCTGGGGGCGAACACTGAAGCTTTCTTT,CASSLKLGANTEAFF
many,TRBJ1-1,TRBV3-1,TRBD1,TGTGCCAGCAGTGACAGGGCAACTGAAGCTTTCTTT,CASSDRATEAFF
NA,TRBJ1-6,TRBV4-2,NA,TGTGCCAGCAGCCAAGAGGCAGGGCAGAATTCACCCCTCCACTTT,CASSQEAGQNSPLHF
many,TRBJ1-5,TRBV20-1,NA,TGCAGTGTTACAGGGCCGGATCAGCCCCAGCATTTT,CSVTGPDQPQHF
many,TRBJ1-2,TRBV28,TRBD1,TGTGCCAGCAGTTTTGGGACAGGGGCTCGCGGCTACACCTTC,CASSFGTGARGYTF
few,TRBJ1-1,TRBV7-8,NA,TGTGCCAGCAGCTTGGTGAGCACTGAAGCTTTCTTT,CASSLVSTEAFF
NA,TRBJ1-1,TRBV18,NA,TGTGCCAGCTCACTTCTGACGGAGGCTGAAGCTTTCTTT,CASSLLTEAEAFF
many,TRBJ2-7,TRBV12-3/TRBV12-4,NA,TGTGCCAGCAGCTTTCGGGATAAGCAGTACTTC,CASSFRDKQYF
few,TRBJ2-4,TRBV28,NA,TGTGCCAGCAGTTTATATTACACGGGCGGTAACATTCAGTACTTC,CASSLYYTGGNIQYF
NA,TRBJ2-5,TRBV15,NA,TGTGCCACCAGCATCATAGCGAGTCGGGAGACCCAGTACTTC,CATSIIASRETQYF
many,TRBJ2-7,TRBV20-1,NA,TGCAGTGCTAGAAACGGCTACGAGCAGTACTTC,CSARNGYEQYF
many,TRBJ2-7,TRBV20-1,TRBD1,TGCAGTGCTAGAGAAGGGGGCTTCGAGCAGTACTTC,CSAREGGFEQYF
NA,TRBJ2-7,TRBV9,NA,TGTGCCAGCAGCGTAGGTTGGGCAGATCACTACGAGCAGTACTTC,CASSVGWADHYEQYF
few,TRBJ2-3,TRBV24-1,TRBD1,TGTGCCACCAGTGACCAGACAGGGCATAGGGCAGATACGCAGTATTTT,CATSDQTGHRADTQYF